This passage covers 6 T cell receptor beta chains from one sample sequenced in a study of shared clonotypes between healthy human individuals. Here immunoSEQ multiplex PCR was the method, and the copy in TCRdb shows in-frame clones only, minus some. The sample holds more than 450,000 clones, 60% to 85% seen once. Sequencing was carried out using PBMCs. The receptors come from a woman aged 40 to 55 in good health. Some clones in this sample may be carry-over from other donors' samples.

This clone was observed many times. The CDR3 loop reads CAWSVRGVGTEAFF. The CDR3 DNA reads as TGTGCCTGGAGTGTTCGAGGGGTAGGGACTGAAGCTTTCTTT. The genes are TRBV30 and TRBJ1-1, with D possibly being TRBD1 (5 bases). Trimming removed 0 bases from V and 5 bases from J, with 13 bases in between. The CDR3 loop spans 14 amino acids. Germline CDR1 and CDR2: GTSNPN and SVGIG (reference sequence).

The chain couples TRBV5-6 to TRBJ2-7, with a weak D call TRBD1 (7 bases). CDR3 length equals 15 residues. Germline CDR1 is SGHDT and CDR2 is YYEEEE. V lost 0 bases and J lost 3, with 13 bases in between. CDR3 bases: TGTGCCAGCAGCTTGGCAGGCAGGGGGGTCTACGAGCAGTACTTC. As protein: CASSLAGRGVYEQYF.

The chain is built from TRBV18 and TRBJ1-2; 8 nucleotides line up with TRBD1. Trimming at V came to 0 bases and at J to 3 bases, leaving 6 bases not matched to a gene. Germline-derived CDR1 and CDR2 are KGHSH and LQKENI. CDR3 size: 16 residues. DNA of the CDR3: TGTGCCAGCTCACCACCGGGGTCAGGGGGCGACTATGGCTACACCTTC. This encodes CASSPPGSGGDYGYTF.

A few counts support this clone. V gene TRBV7-3 combines with J gene TRBJ2-1; no clear D. Germline assignment: CDR1 SGHTA and CDR2 FQGTGA. V was pared by 5 bases and J by 5 bases, with 10 bases between. The CDR3 runs to 13 residues. The CDR3 coding sequence is TGTGCCAGCAGCCAAACAGTGGACAATGAGCAGTTCTTC. It codes for CASSQTVDNEQFF.

The chain links TRBV7-9 to TRBJ2-1; no clear D gene. Trimming took off 5 bases at V and 8 bases at J, with 7 bases between the two ends. CDR1 and CDR2 (germline): SEHNR, FQNEAQ (reference sequence). The CDR3 is made up of 11 amino acids. The CDR3 spells CASSILDEQFF. The CDR3 DNA follows: TGTGCCAGCAGCATCTTAGATGAGCAGTTCTTC.

CDR3 bases: TGTGCCATCAGTGAGTCAGGGGGATGGGAGACCCAGTACTTC. Protein sequence: CAISESGGWETQYF. This chain links TRBV10-3 with TRBJ2-5; D is possibly TRBD1 (6 bases). The CDR3 runs 14 residues. Trimming pared 0 bases from V and 5 bases from J, leaving 10 bases between. CDR1 and CDR2 (germline): ENHRY, SYGVKD.